These 19 T cell receptor beta chains share one sample of origin, sequenced in a study of blood T cell repertoires in COVID-19. Libraries were prepared by immunoSEQ multiplex PCR; TCRdb keeps only in-frame clonotypes and omits some of them. The data show under 200,000 clones, roughly 73% seen once. Material for sequencing was peripheral blood. These receptor sequences come from an older man with acute or convalescent COVID-19.

The chain employs TRBV5-6 and TRBJ2-3, with 8 bases matching TRBD2. This CDR3 region has 16 residues. Germline-derived CDR1 and CDR2 are SGHDT and YYEEEE. The V and J ends lost 7 bases and 0 bases, in that order; junction bases with no gene match: 10. The CDR3: CASGTERGRSTDTQYF. CDR3 nucleotide sequence: TGTGCCAGCGGGACCGAGCGGGGGAGAAGCACAGATACGCAGTATTTT.

V is TRBV24-1 and J is TRBJ2-1; 9 bases fit TRBD2. In germline, CDR1 is KGHDR, CDR2 SFDVKD. CDR3 length: 16 residues. With V trimmed by 5 bases and J by 9 bases, 13 bases remained unmatched. In DNA form, the CDR3 reads TGTGCCACCAGTGCTCTACGATCTGCGGGAGGGGGTGAGCAGTTCTTC. This gives the protein CATSALRSAGGGEQFF.

The CDR3 is CASSLYHTSNYGYTF. The CDR3 region has the DNA TGTGCCAGCAGTCTTTACCACACATCTAACTATGGCTACACCTTC. The chain is built from TRBV6-5 and TRBJ1-2, with unresolved D. This CDR3 contains 15 residues. Looked up from germline, CDR1 is MNHEY and CDR2 is SVGAGI. The ends were cut back, 5 bases at V and 0 bases at J, with 13 bases in the middle.

This clone was found many times. The chain combines TRBV29-1 with TRBJ2-2; the match to TRBD2 covers 7 bases. V was clipped by 6 bases and J by 0 bases; unmatched bases: 7. There are 15 residues in the CDR3. Germline V gives CDR1 SQVTM, CDR2 ANQGSEA. CDR3 protein: CSVDPGGANTGELFF. CDR3 DNA sequence: TGCAGCGTGGATCCGGGAGGTGCGAACACCGGGGAGCTGTTTTTT.

The V and J genes are TRBV27 and TRBJ1-2; a possible D gene is TRBD1 (6 bases). From germline, CDR1 is MNHEY and CDR2 SMNVEV (reference sequence). V lost 1 base and J lost 7, with 13 bases in between. The CDR3 spans 14 residues. The CDR3 sequence: CASSLWGGLGGYTF. The CDR3 nucleotides are TGTGCCAGCAGTTTATGGGGGGGGCTGGGTGGCTACACCTTC.

This chain links TRBV7-2 with TRBJ1-1; possibly TRBD1 for D (5 bases). The CDR3 runs 12 residues. The germline CDR1 and CDR2 sequences are SGHTA and FQGNSA. V dropped 1 base and J dropped 10 bases, with 10 bases sitting between them. The CDR3 sequence is CASSLDDGGAFF. The CDR3, as DNA: TGTGCCAGCAGCTTAGATGACGGGGGAGCTTTCTTT.

CDR3 in DNA: TGTGCCAGCAGACTGACAGGGGGATATGGCTACACCTTC. Its protein product is CASRLTGGYGYTF. The rearrangement joins TRBV14 to TRBJ1-2, with TRBD1 matching 9 bases. Germline CDR1 and CDR2: SGHDN and FVKESK. V lost 6 bases and J lost 5; bases outside the gene matches: 4. The CDR3 consists of 13 residues.

V gene TRBV28 combines with J gene TRBJ1-6, with 7 bases fitting TRBD1. The germline V gene encodes CDR1 MDHEN and CDR2 SYDVKM. The CDR3 spans 16 residues. V was pared by 1 base and J by 10 bases, with 10 bases of the junction left unmatched. The DNA of the CDR3 is TGTGCCAGCAGTTTATCTGGGCAGGGGGTACGGTCACCCCTCCACTTT. It encodes CASSLSGQGVRSPLHF.

The V gene is TRBV11-2, the J gene TRBJ2-3, with 14 bases that match TRBD2. There are 15 residues in the CDR3. The germline CDR1 and CDR2 sequences are SGHAT and FQNNGV. V was pared by 5 bases and J by 4 bases, with 2 bases of the junction left unmatched. CDR3 DNA: TGTGCCAGCAGCCGGGGACTAGCGGGGGCAGATACGCAGTATTTT. Translation: CASSRGLAGADTQYF.

The V gene is TRBV2, the J gene TRBJ1-4; D uncertain. Germline loops: CDR1 SNHLY, CDR2 FYNNEI. Trimming removed 4 bases at V and 8 bases at J, with 17 bases between. This CDR3 contains 15 residues. The CDR3 nucleotides read TGTGCCAGCAGTGCCCGGAGTGGTGTTCAAGAAAAACTGTTTTTT. It encodes CASSARSGVQEKLFF.

The chain couples TRBV6-6 to TRBJ1-5; no reliable D call. CDR3 length equals 13 residues. Per the germline V gene, CDR1 is MNHNY and CDR2 is SVGAGI (reference sequence). Deletions cut 7 bases from V and 5 bases from J, with 12 bases between. The CDR3 sequence is CASTPGADQPQHF. CDR3 in DNA: TGTGCCAGCACCCCAGGTGCTGATCAGCCCCAGCATTTT.

The chain links TRBV28 to TRBJ2-7, with D maybe TRBD2 (5 bases). The CDR3 is 14 amino acids. V lost 6 bases and J lost 6, with 18 bases in between. Germline-derived CDR1 and CDR2 are MDHEN and SYDVKM. This CDR3 reads CASSWVHGEPEQYF. DNA of the CDR3: TGTGCCAGCAGCTGGGTCCACGGGGAACCCGAGCAGTACTTC.

V is TRBV19 and J is TRBJ1-5; maybe TRBD1 (5 bases). The CDR3 sequence is 15 residues long. Trimming took off 6 bases at V and 0 bases at J, with 12 bases between the two ends. Germline V CDR1 and CDR2: LNHDA, SQIVND (reference sequence). CDR3 nucleotide sequence: TGTGCCAGTAGGACGACAGAAATTAGCAATCAGCCCCAGCATTTT. Protein product: CASRTTEISNQPQHF. The complete variable domain, with remaining parts taken from reference TRBV19 and TRBJ1-5, reads DGGITQSPKYLFRKEGQNVTLSCEQNLNHDAMYWYRQDPGQGLRLIYYSQIVNDFQKGDIAEGYSVSREKKESFPLTVTSAQKNPTAFYLCASRTTEISNQPQHFGDGTRLSIL.

The chain links TRBV2 to TRBJ2-7; D gene unclear. There are 12 residues in the CDR3. Germline loops: CDR1 SNHLY, CDR2 FYNNEI. The V and J ends lost 2 bases and 3 bases respectively, with 5 bases between them. Here the CDR3 DNA reads TGTGCCAGCAGTGAACAGTACTACGAGCAGTACTTC. Translated: CASSEQYYEQYF.

The chain uses TRBV5-4 and TRBJ1-4; a possible D gene is TRBD1 (5 bases). The germline V gene has CDR1 SGHNT and CDR2 YYREEE (reference sequence). Trimming removed 0 bases at V and 0 bases at J, with 12 bases between. This CDR3 has 17 residues. The CDR3 coding sequence is TGTGCCAGCAGCTTGGGGGGCCAGACCGCAACTAATGAAAAACTGTTTTTT. It yields the protein CASSLGGQTATNEKLFF.

J is TRBJ1-4 and V is TRBV27; D remains ambiguous. In germline, CDR1 is MNHEY, CDR2 SMNVEV (reference sequence). The CDR3 consists of 12 residues. Trimming removed 5 bases from V and 11 bases from J, with 12 bases in between. The CDR3 nucleotides read TGTGCCAGCAGTGAAGGATTGAGGAAACTGTTTTTT. It codes for CASSEGLRKLFF.

This sequence joins TRBV5-1 and TRBJ2-1, with TRBD2 matching over 8 bases. CDR1 is SGHRS, CDR2 YFSETQ, per germline. The CDR3 is 15 residues long. V dropped 7 bases and J dropped 3; count of bases not matched to a gene: 9. CDR3 coding DNA: TGCGCCAGCCGCCCTACTAGCGGAAACTACAATGAGCAGTTCTTC. Translation: CASRPTSGNYNEQFF.

The rearrangement links TRBV7-2 to TRBJ2-1, with a tentative D call TRBD1 (7 bases). The germline gives CDR1 SGHTA, CDR2 FQGNSA. V gave up 1 base and J gave up 8 bases, with 27 bases separating them. The CDR3 runs to 19 residues. The CDR3 spells CASSLVRAVGQGGRDEQFF. The CDR3, as DNA: TGTGCCAGCAGCTTAGTGCGGGCGGTTGGGCAGGGGGGAAGGGATGAGCAGTTCTTC.

This chain links TRBV24-1 with TRBJ2-3; D not certain. Germline CDR1 is KGHDR and CDR2 is SFDVKD. The CDR3 length is 14 residues. Trimming stripped 4 bases from V and 1 base from J, with 8 bases between. CDR3 sequence: CATSDPPGTDTQYF. CDR3 DNA sequence: TGTGCCACCAGTGACCCCCCCGGCACAGATACGCAGTATTTT.